These T cell receptor beta chains were read from a single sample in a study of CD4+ T cells in melanoma. The data were produced by immunoSEQ multiplex PCR, yet TCRdb's version contains in-frame clones alone and is incomplete. Here the sample spans roughly 52,000 clones, roughly three quarters being singletons. The specimen sequenced was tumor tissue. These receptors came from a human donor with melanoma. Both conserved end residues are part of each CDR3. A D gene is named only where the DNA matches it firmly. Size is omitted from some rows. Given values are once, few, many or a class for expanded clones.

v_call,clone_size,j_call,d_call,cdr3_nt,cdr3_aa
TRBV4-2,.,TRBJ1-4,.,TGTGCCAGCAGCCAAGAGGCCCAGGGGAAAGGGTATGAAAAACTGTTTTTT,CASSQEAQGKGYEKLFF
TRBV4-3,.,TRBJ2-6,.,TGCGCCAGCAGCTCTGGGGCCAACGTCCTGACTTTC,CASSSGANVLTF
TRBV5-4,.,TRBJ1-3,TRBD1,TGTGCCAGCAGCTTGGTACAGGGGGGGAGAAACACCATATATTTT,CASSLVQGGRNTIYF
TRBV6-1,.,TRBJ2-5,.,TGTGCCAGCAGTGAAGAGCCCGGTCGGGAGACCCAGTACTTC,CASSEEPGRETQYF
TRBV7-9,once,TRBJ1-1,TRBD1,TGTGCCAGCAGCGCCCGACAGGGCAAGAACACTGAAGCTTTCTTT,CASSARQGKNTEAFF
TRBV6-1,few,TRBJ1-6,.,TGTGCCAGCAGCACAGGGTACGACTCACCCCTCCACTTT,CASSTGYDSPLHF
TRBV5-4,many,TRBJ2-3,.,TGTGCCAGCAGCCAGGGACCGCATAACACAGATACGCAGTATTTT,CASSQGPHNTDTQYF
TRBV7-2,.,TRBJ2-2,TRBD2,TGTGCCAGCAGCACACTCCCCGGGGTTAGCGGGGGAACCGGGGAGCTGTTTTTT,CASSTLPGVSGGTGELFF
TRBV6-6,.,TRBJ1-5,.,TGTGCCAGCATCAAGGACCCCGGGCATGTTCAGCCCCAGCATTTT,CASIKDPGHVQPQHF
TRBV2,.,TRBJ1-6,.,TGTGCCAGCAGTGAAGCCGGGCAGGGTTACTCACCCCTCCACTTT,CASSEAGQGYSPLHF
TRBV7-9,once,TRBJ1-1,.,TGTGCCAGCAGCTTAGCGTTGAGTGAAGCTTTCTTT,CASSLALSEAFF
TRBV30,.,TRBJ2-2,TRBD1,TGTGCCTGGAGGGGACAGGGGGCCGGGGAGCTGTTTTTT,CAWRGQGAGELFF
TRBV10-2,.,TRBJ2-7,.,TGCGCCAGCAGTGAAAGGGGCCCCTACGAGCAGTACTTC,CASSERGPYEQYF
TRBV5-1,once,TRBJ1-3,TRBD1,TGCGCCAGCAGCTGGGGACAGCTAACAAACACCATATATTTT,CASSWGQLTNTIYF
TRBV7-9,.,TRBJ1-4,.,TGTGCCAGCAGCTTAGCCTTCAGGGCGACTAATGAAAAACTGTTTTTT,CASSLAFRATNEKLFF
TRBV19,medium-sized,TRBJ1-5,.,TGTGCCAGTAGTTGGGCAGGCAATCAGCCCCAGCATTTT,CASSWAGNQPQHF
TRBV7-6,once,TRBJ2-7,.,TGTGCCAGCAGCCGCCGCCAGGGGGGTGGTAGCGAGCAGTACTTC,CASSRRQGGGSEQYF
TRBV6-5,few,TRBJ2-1,.,TGTGCCAGCAGTTACTCGGCCAACAATGAGCAGTTCTTC,CASSYSANNEQFF
TRBV19,.,TRBJ1-5,.,TGTGCCAGTAGGGACGGCTATCAGCCCCAGCATTTT,CASRDGYQPQHF
TRBV29-1,.,TRBJ2-3,.,TGCAGCGTTGAGGTCAGCACAGATACGCAGTATTTT,CSVEVSTDTQYF
TRBV7-8,.,TRBJ2-7,.,TGTGCCAGCAGCTTAGCCGGTAACTACGAGCAGTACTTC,CASSLAGNYEQYF
TRBV6-5,.,TRBJ1-4,TRBD1,TGTGCCAGCAGGCAGGGGGGTCCAACTGAAAAACTGTTTTTT,CASRQGGPTEKLFF
TRBV7-9,.,TRBJ1-2,.,TGTGCCAGCAGCTCAGAAGGCTACACCTTC,CASSSEGYTF
TRBV5-4,.,TRBJ1-2,TRBD1,TGTGCCAGCAGCTCACCGACAGGGGCCAACTATGGCTACACCTTC,CASSSPTGANYGYTF
TRBV9,.,TRBJ2-7,.,TGTGCCAGCAGCCCCTCCGCCGGGGACTCCTACGAGCAGTACTTC,CASSPSAGDSYEQYF
TRBV25-1,.,TRBJ2-7,.,TGTGCCAGCAGTGAGCACTACGAGCAGTACTTC,CASSEHYEQYF
TRBV2,.,TRBJ2-2,.,TGTGCCAGCGTCTATAGGGTGGCCGGGGAGCTGTTTTTT,CASVYRVAGELFF
TRBV7-9,.,TRBJ2-3,.,TGTGCCAGCAGCCCCCCGGGGGACACAGATACGCAGTATTTT,CASSPPGDTDTQYF
TRBV29-1,.,TRBJ2-3,.,TGCAGCGTCCGTAGGGGGGAGATCACAGATACGCAGTATTTT,CSVRRGEITDTQYF
TRBV9,.,TRBJ1-1,.,TGTGCCAGCAGCGTAGACAAGAACACTGAAGCTTTCTTT,CASSVDKNTEAFF
TRBV28,.,TRBJ1-6,.,TGTGCCAGCAGTTTCCCAGGATCACCCCTCCACTTT,CASSFPGSPLHF
TRBV30,.,TRBJ1-5,.,TGTGCCTGGAACCTTCCCAATCAGCCCCAGCATTTT,CAWNLPNQPQHF
TRBV4-3,.,TRBJ1-1,.,TGCGCCAGCAGCCAAGATAAGGTAGCTGAAGCTTTCTTT,CASSQDKVAEAFF
TRBV5-1,.,TRBJ2-1,TRBD1,TGCGCCAGCAGTGCAGGACAGGGTATCAATGAGCAGTTCTTC,CASSAGQGINEQFF
TRBV30,.,TRBJ2-1,TRBD2,TGTGCCTGGACTAGCGGGGGGGCACCTGAGCAGTTCTTC,CAWTSGGAPEQFF
TRBV5-1,.,TRBJ2-3,.,TGCGCCAGCAGCTTGGAGGCCCAATCCACAGATACGCAGTATTTT,CASSLEAQSTDTQYF
TRBV27,.,TRBJ2-3,.,TGTGCCAGCAGTGGGGGAATCACAGATACGCAGTATTTT,CASSGGITDTQYF
TRBV30,once,TRBJ1-6,.,TGTGCCTGGTCCGGGGAATTATCCTATAATTCACCCCTCCACTTT,CAWSGELSYNSPLHF
TRBV30,.,TRBJ1-5,.,TGTGCCTGGAGTCGGGGGGTCAATCAGCCCCAGCATTTT,CAWSRGVNQPQHF
TRBV5-1,.,TRBJ2-7,TRBD1,TGCGCCAGCAGTCCGCGGGGACAGGCCCCATTGGGCGAGCAGTACTTC,CASSPRGQAPLGEQYF
TRBV7-9,.,TRBJ2-1,TRBD2,TGTGCCAGCAGCCCCACCCCCGCGGGGGGGCGGAATGAGCAGTTCTTC,CASSPTPAGGRNEQFF
TRBV19,.,TRBJ1-4,.,TGTGCCAGTAGTCCCCGTGGGGATGCCTATGAAAAACTGTTTTTT,CASSPRGDAYEKLFF
TRBV18,many,TRBJ1-1,.,TGTGCCAGCTCACCACTCCGGGCAGGGCTAAACACTGAAGCTTTCTTT,CASSPLRAGLNTEAFF
TRBV5-4,.,TRBJ1-5,.,TGTGCCAGCAGCTTCGGGGGTGGGCGCAATCAGCCCCAGCATTTT,CASSFGGGRNQPQHF
TRBV9,once,TRBJ2-7,TRBD1,TGTGCCAGCAGTCGTTCAGGGGGCTTGGGGTACGAGCAGTACTTC,CASSRSGGLGYEQYF
TRBV7-8,few,TRBJ1-2,.,TGTGCCAGCAGCTTAATCCTCCGGGACACCTTTTTGAACACCTTC,CASSLILRDTFLNTF
TRBV5-4,.,TRBJ1-2,.,TGTGCCAGCAGCTTGGGTGTAGGGTATGGCTACACCTTC,CASSLGVGYGYTF
TRBV19,once,TRBJ1-2,.,TGTGTCTCGGGGTTCGGCTATGGCTACACCTTC,CVSGFGYGYTF
TRBV4-3,.,TRBJ1-4,TRBD1,TGCGCCAGCAGCCACCAGGACAGGGGGCATGAAAAACTGTTTTTT,CASSHQDRGHEKLFF
TRBV7-9,.,TRBJ1-2,TRBD1,TGTGCCAGCAGCTCGCAGGGGGAGGCTCTCCTCCCGTTC,CASSSQGEALLPF
TRBV6-5,.,TRBJ2-2,.,TGTGCCAGCAGTAGGATCTTCGGGGAGCTGTTTTTT,CASSRIFGELFF
TRBV5-1,.,TRBJ1-2,.,TGCGCCAGCAGCCTGCCCAGCAACTATGGCTACACCTTC,CASSLPSNYGYTF
TRBV4-2,.,TRBJ2-2,.,TGTGCCAGCAGCCAGGGCCCTATTACCGGGGAGCTGTTTTTT,CASSQGPITGELFF
TRBV4-1,once,TRBJ2-5,TRBD2,TGCGCCAGCAGCCAAGAAATAGCGGGGGGTGAGACCCAGTACTTC,CASSQEIAGGETQYF
TRBV29-1,.,TRBJ2-6,.,TGCAGCGTTTACACTTTAGGGGACTCTGGGGCCAACGTCCTGACTTTC,CSVYTLGDSGANVLTF